A single sample gave rise to the 21 T cell receptor beta chains below, sequenced in a study of naive and memory T cell subsets. Overall study results and limits: Possibly reflecting memory cells re-expressing CD45RA, a few larger clonotypes occurred in naive repertoires, especially CD8.

An equimolar mix of two oligonucleotides served as the beta constant-region primer for TRBC1 and TRBC2. Ligated cDNA was amplified by four rounds of PCR with nested alpha and beta constant-region primers and SP2. TCRdb reprocessed the UMI-ligation and nested PCR reads with MiXCR, giving one entry per CDR3 protein. The table has about 90,000 distinct CDR3 sequences, roughly 12% seen once. Their antigen targets remain unknown. Sample: naive CD4+ T cells from blood. These receptors came from a human donor in good health.

This clonotype was picked up many times. As DNA, the CDR3 is TGCAGTGCTAGGCGAGGATTGCTCGAGCAGTACTTC. Its translation: CSARRGLLEQYF. This chain links TRBV20-1 with TRBJ2-7; D ambiguous. The ends were cut back, 3 bases at V and 6 bases at J, with 12 bases in the middle. CDR3 size: 12 residues. Germline CDR1 reads DFQATT; CDR2 reads SNEGSKA (reference sequence).

This chain uses TRBV7-3 with TRBJ2-2; no clear D gene. V shed 5 bases and J shed 2 bases, with 9 bases lying between them. Germline CDR1 reads SGHTA; CDR2 reads FQGTGA. The CDR3 has 14 amino acids. CDR3 region: CASSLQRNTGELFF. In nucleotides, the CDR3 is TGTGCCAGCAGCCTGCAGCGAAACACCGGGGAGCTGTTTTTT.

This clonotype was detected a few times. This rearrangement joins TRBV12-3 or TRBV12-4 to TRBJ2-2; the D gene is possibly TRBD2 (6 bases). The length of the CDR3 is 15 residues. Trimming pared 6 bases from V and 3 bases from J, leaving 14 bases between. Here the CDR3 reads CASRGLLWDTGELFF. The CDR3 bases are TGTGCCAGCAGGGGACTGTTGTGGGACACCGGGGAGCTGTTTTTT.

There are a few counts of this clonotype. This chain joins TRBV4-3 and TRBJ2-3, with D uncertain. CDR3 size: 13 residues. V lost 6 bases, J lost 2 bases, and 9 bases lay in between. Germline V gene data show CDR1 as LGHNA and CDR2 as YSLEER. Written as DNA, the CDR3 is TGCGCCAGCAGTTTGGGGAACACAGATACGCAGTATTTT. It yields the protein CASSLGNTDTQYF.

The rearrangement links TRBV5-1 to TRBJ2-6; D is undetermined. The CDR3 has 18 amino acids. Germline assignment: CDR1 SGHRS and CDR2 YFSETQ. The V end lost 0 bases, the J end lost 0 bases, and 13 bases lay between the germline ends. The CDR3 DNA reads as TGCGCCAGCAGCTTGGCCCCACCTGGTATCTCTGGGGCCAACGTCCTGACTTTC. Translation gives CASSLAPPGISGANVLTF.

This clonotype was observed a few times. The CDR3 spells CASSLTSGGASTDTQYF. The CDR3, as DNA: TGTGCCAGCAGCTTGACTAGCGGGGGCGCTAGCACAGATACGCAGTATTTT. The chain links TRBV5-4 to TRBJ2-3; 11 bases agree with TRBD2. V dropped 1 base and J dropped 0; count of bases not matched to a gene: 4. This CDR3 spans 17 amino acids. The germline CDR1 and CDR2 sequences are SGHNT and YYREEE (reference sequence).

The table lists this clonotype with a few counts. V usage is TRBV2 and J usage is TRBJ2-3, with TRBD2 as a possible D gene (5 bases). Trimming took 1 base from V and 5 from J, leaving 10 bases between them. CDR1 SNHLY and CDR2 FYNNEI come from the germline V gene. This CDR3 region has 14 residues. This CDR3 reads CASSEVLRGDTQYF. CDR3 in DNA: TGTGCCAGCAGTGAAGTCTTACGGGGAGATACGCAGTATTTT. The full variable domain, completed using reference TRBV2 and TRBJ2-3, is EPEVTQTPSHQVTQMGQEVILRCVPISNHLYFYWYRQILGQKVEFLVSFYNNEISEKSEIFDDQFSVERPDGSNFTLKIRSTKLEDSAMYFCASSEVLRGDTQYFGPGTRLTVL.

The chain links TRBV20-1 to TRBJ2-3; D is ambiguous. The V end lost 6 bases, the J end lost 1 base, and 8 bases lay between the germline ends. Germline lookup yields CDR1 DFQATT and CDR2 SNEGSKA (reference sequence). This CDR3 comprises 12 residues. The CDR3 reads CSAPGGTDTQYF. The DNA for the CDR3 is TGCAGTGCCCCCGGCGGCACAGATACGCAGTATTTT.

The chain couples TRBV6-2 or TRBV6-3 to TRBJ1-1; the match to TRBD1 covers 10 bases. Trimming removed 6 bases from V and 2 bases from J; junction bases left unmatched: 3. The CDR3 consists of 14 residues. Germline V gene lookup returns CDR1 MNHEY and CDR2 SVGEGT. For the CDR3, the DNA is TGTGCCAGCAGGGGACAGGGGAGAAACACTGAAGCTTTCTTT. Its translation is CASRGQGRNTEAFF.

This clonotype was detected only a few times. The chain recombines TRBV5-1 with TRBJ2-1; D is unresolved. Germline CDR1 is SGHRS and CDR2 is YFSETQ. V lost 5 bases and J 0 bases, leaving 9 bases between the germline ends. CDR3 length: 14 residues. The CDR3 region has the DNA TGCGCCAGCAGTAGGCTTAGCTCCTACAATGAGCAGTTCTTC. It is translated as CASSRLSSYNEQFF.

This clonotype was detected many times. The chain has TRBV27 and TRBJ1-1; TRBD1 aligns across 7 bases. The CDR3 is 17 amino acids. Trimming removed 5 bases from V and 4 bases from J; junction bases left unmatched: 16. Per the germline V gene, CDR1 is MNHEY and CDR2 is SMNVEV (reference sequence). The CDR3 sequence is CASSRQGGGVSSTEAFF. In DNA, the CDR3 is TGTGCCAGCAGTCGACAGGGAGGCGGTGTCTCCAGCACTGAAGCTTTCTTT.

This clonotype appeared a few times. The rearrangement links TRBV7-9 to TRBJ1-5, with D maybe TRBD1 (5 bases). Germline loops: CDR1 SEHNR, CDR2 FQNEAQ (reference sequence). Trimming shortened V by 3 bases and J by 0 bases, and 12 bases separated the two germline ends. The CDR3 has 16 residues. CDR3 sequence reads: CASSFGGLYSNQPQHF. The DNA of the CDR3 is TGTGCCAGCAGCTTCGGGGGACTTTATAGCAATCAGCCCCAGCATTTT. Full variable domain (outside the CDR3, taken from reference TRBV7-9 and TRBJ1-5): DTGVSQNPRHKITKRGQNVTFRCDPISEHNRLYWYRQTLGQGPEFLTYFQNEAQLEKSRLLSDRFSAERPKGSFSTLEIQRTEQGDSAMYLCASSFGGLYSNQPQHFGDGTRLSIL.

A few counts support this clonotype. The chain joins TRBV5-1 to TRBJ1-1; possible D gene TRBD1, 5 bases. Germline V gene data show CDR1 as SGHRS and CDR2 as YFSETQ. The CDR3 contains 15 residues. V lost 0 bases and J 1 base, leaving 10 bases between the germline ends. CDR3 sequence: CASSLAVTENTEAFF. The CDR3 DNA follows: TGCGCCAGCAGCTTGGCAGTGACAGAGAACACTGAAGCTTTCTTT.

V and J are TRBV10-3 and TRBJ1-1; 7 bases align to TRBD1. V lost 8 bases to trimming and J lost 2 bases; unmatched junction nucleotides: 8. CDR3 length: 14 amino acids. Germline values: CDR1 ENHRY, CDR2 SYGVKD. The DNA of the CDR3 is TGTGCCATCGGTAGGGGACAGCAAAACACTGAAGCTTTCTTT. It translates to CAIGRGQQNTEAFF.

This clonotype came up many times. The chain links TRBV20-1 to TRBJ1-3; D remains ambiguous. Germline V gene data show CDR1 as DFQATT and CDR2 as SNEGSKA (reference sequence). This CDR3 is 15 amino acids long. With 0 bases removed from V and 3 bases from J, the gap between germline ends came to 12 bases. DNA of the CDR3: TGCAGTGCTAGAGATCAACTTCAGCGTGGAAACACCATATATTTT. Protein sequence: CSARDQLQRGNTIYF.

This clonotype was seen ten or more times. The chain recombines TRBV7-6 with TRBJ2-7; D possibly corresponds to TRBD2 (6 bases). Germline V gives CDR1 SGHVS, CDR2 FNYEAQ. This CDR3 is 14 amino acids long. V shed 5 bases and J shed 6 bases, with 17 bases lying between them. The CDR3 DNA sequence: TGTGCCAGCAGCCCCAATACGGGGGAAGGCGAGCAGTACTTC. It encodes CASSPNTGEGEQYF.

This clonotype was detected many times. This sequence joins TRBV20-1 and TRBJ2-7; 10 bases agree with TRBD2. After removal of 3 bases from V and 2 bases from J, the junction contained 1 base not matched to a gene. The CDR3 has 13 amino acids. CDR1 DFQATT and CDR2 SNEGSKA come from the germline V gene (reference sequence). CDR3 sequence reads: CSARLAGAYEQYF. The CDR3 nucleotides read TGCAGTGCTAGGCTAGCGGGAGCCTACGAGCAGTACTTC.

The gene calls are TRBV30 and TRBJ2-3; TRBD2 matches 7 bases. J lost 4 bases, V lost 2 bases, and 9 bases had no gene match. The CDR3 covers 15 residues. The germline V gene encodes CDR1 GTSNPN and CDR2 SVGIG (reference sequence). The DNA for the CDR3 is TGTGCCTGGAGTCAAACGGGGGGTTTGCCAGATACGCAGTATTTT. Its protein is CAWSQTGGLPDTQYF.

The sample holds many counts of this clonotype. The V call is TRBV14, the J call TRBJ2-7; D perhaps matches TRBD1 (6 bases). The CDR3 covers 14 residues. From germline, CDR1 is SGHDN and CDR2 FVKESK. Between the trimmed V and J ends, which lost 1 base and 0 bases, there was a span of 7 bases. The CDR3, as DNA: TGTGCCAGCAGCCAAGCGACAGGCTCCTACGAGCAGTACTTC. Translating it yields CASSQATGSYEQYF.

The CDR3 reads CSASPGTDNQRTQHF. CDR3 sequence (DNA): TGCAGTGCTTCACCCGGGACAGATAATCAGAGGACCCAGCATTTT. This chain uses TRBV20-1 with TRBJ1-5; 7 nucleotides match TRBD1. The germline V gene encodes CDR1 DFQATT and CDR2 SNEGSKA (reference sequence). V was pared by 5 bases and J by 11 bases, with 18 bases of the junction left unmatched. The CDR3 is 15 residues long.

The genes are TRBV11-3 and TRBJ2-1; TRBD2 aligns across 8 bases. The DNA end is more similar to TRBJ2-7, so the J call may be wrong. The CDR3 runs 15 residues. Germline CDR1 is SGHNT and CDR2 is YENEEA. Here the CDR3 reads CASSLVGTSTNEQYF. Here the CDR3 DNA reads TGTGCCAGCAGCTTAGTTGGGACTAGTACCAATGAGCAGTACTTC.